This record looks at one T cell receptor beta chain sequence and its context. The antigen is unknown. The CDR3 spans 14 residues. Trimming took 4 bases from V and 1 from J, leaving 11 bases between them. In germline, CDR1 is SGHDT, CDR2 YYEEEE. As the sequencing template, cDNA was produced by extracting RNA and reverse transcribing it. Assay used: immunoSEQ multiplex PCR; TCRdb lists only in-frame clones, some missing. This table has over 150,000 clones, roughly three fifths appearing once. This entry is derived from a study of CD8+ T cells in alopecia areata. Findings of the study overall: Sequenced scalp T cells also include alphabeta T cells resident in normal skin.

The sample taken for sequencing was CD8+ T cells sorted from blood. The V call is TRBV5-6, the J call TRBJ1-1; possible D gene TRBD1, 5 bases. This TCR came from a human donor in good health. In DNA form, the CDR3 reads TGTGCCAGCAGCGCTGGACACCAGAACACTGAAGCTTTCTTT. This sequence encodes CASSAGHQNTEAFF. The whole variable domain, filled in from reference TRBV5-6 and TRBJ1-1, reads DAGVTQSPTHLIKTRGQQVTLRCSPKSGHDTVSWYQQALGQGPQFIFQYYEEEERQRGNFPDRFSGHQFPNYSSELNVNALLLGDSALYLCASSAGHQNTEAFFGQGTRLTVV.